This TCR beta chain is drawn from a study of T cell responses to AZD1222 COVID-19 vaccine. This CDR3 is built from 15 residues. The germline V gene encodes CDR1 LNHDA and CDR2 SQIVND (reference sequence). V dropped 1 base and J dropped 4 bases, with 13 bases sitting between them. Generated by immunoSEQ multiplex PCR, the TCRdb table keeps only in-frame clones and is missing some. The table shows roughly 150,000 clones, with 90% occurring only once. The material was peripheral blood, obtained 28 days after the second AZD1222 dose. The V gene is TRBV19, the J gene TRBJ1-2, with D possibly TRBD1 on 6 matching bases. The source of this sequence is an adult who received the AZD1222 COVID-19 vaccine. CDR3 residues: CASSIALGQPYGYTF. DNA of the CDR3: TGTGCCAGTAGTATAGCCCTCGGACAGCCCTATGGCTACACCTTC.